Reported below is one T cell receptor (beta chain). This clone was recorded only once. Its antigen has not been determined. Within one base of it there is no much larger clone, and no base qualities were kept. These data come from a study of shared T cell receptors in the human thymus (dated by TCRdb to the early 2020s). Notes on the research overall: The study examined how self-reactive, shared T-cell receptor alpha chains are generated in the human thymus.

Including the terminal cysteine and phenylalanine, the CDR3 comprises 15 residues. Solely the CDR3 DNA is kept, with 45 bases framed from the first base. CDR1 and CDR2 were assigned from the germline V gene as SGHAT and FQNNGV. The V end gives up 2 bases and the J end 1 base, leaving 5 bases in the junction not matched to a gene. The library was built by means of the immunoSEQ multiplex PCR assay. TCRdb re-hosts the immuneACCESS table, in-frame sequences only. Its copies lack some clones; in the studies checked, an unresolved V gene accounts for under half of them, and the cause for the rest is not known. This sample has some 700,000 clones in its table, and around nine tenths of those were observed once. 0.008% to 0.011% of the sample is in the top ten clones. A further study also used this sample, focusing on human thymus T cells. As that second study puts it: Immunologically healthy infants undergoing open corrective cardiac surgery for congenital heart defects in Finland were used as donors. The thymus tissue came from surgical resects taken out during corrective cardiac surgery. V and J gene segment usage appeared biased in both thymic and peripheral blood repertoires. Highly overlapping thymic TCR repertoires among unrelated individuals were reported in the related research. TCR alpha and beta repertoires from roughly 8 infant thymus samples and a few related peripheral blood samples were characterized in the study. Donor ages ranged from 7 to 244 days, and the cohort comprised five to seven male and a couple of female infants. Thymocytes were released mechanically from tissue and stored at -70 °C as pellets of roughly 8.5-32 million cells. Genomic DNA was extracted from frozen cell pellets with a QIAsymphony instrument. The immunoSEQ multiplex PCR assay was used to amplify the TCRB and TCRAD loci from a standardized quantity of quality-controlled genomic DNA. The amplicons spanned the V(D)J region and were long enough to cover the CDR3 and allow V and J genes to be identified. The commercial immunoSEQ service was used to sequence amplicons on an Illumina platform. Primer bias and sequencing errors were corrected as previously described, and TCRAD and TCRB were defined on the basis of the IMGT database. The repertoires were analysed using immunoSEQ Analyzer 3.0 and VDJTools for basic statistics, V/J segment usage, diversity estimates, rarefaction and pairwise overlap. Diversity was estimated with Chao1, ChaoE, Efron-Thisted, Shannon and inverse Simpson indices, and also on datasets down-sampled to the smallest sample. Repertoire overlap used strict matching of CDR3 nucleotide sequence, V gene and J gene, with Jaccard-based multidimensional scaling clustering. Thymus samples yielded on average about 810,000 unique TCRB clonotypes, compared with 80,000 to 95,000 from blood samples.

The material sequenced was thymocytes. The clonotype comes from a boy younger than two with a congenital heart defect. Donor details come from another sample of the same person, matched by shared clones. The V and J segments used are TRBV11-2 and TRBJ2-7, with 7 bases in between that match TRBD1. CDR3 region: CASSLPRGQSYEQYF. The sequence in DNA is TGTGCCAGCAGCTTACCCAGGGGACAGTCCTACGAGCAGTACTTC.